Following are 5 T cell receptor beta chains from one sample sequenced in a study of blood T cell repertoires in COVID-19. The data were produced by immunoSEQ multiplex PCR, yet TCRdb's version contains in-frame clones alone and is incomplete. The data hold more than 300,000 clones, with 85% to 90% observed a single time. Specimen: PBMCs or T cells enriched from blood (not recorded which). Receptors originate from a woman between 18 and 29 years old who had recovered from COVID-19.

Only a few counts were recorded for this clone. The rearrangement joins TRBV19 to TRBJ1-4; D is ambiguous. V gave up 4 bases and J gave up 14 bases, with 14 bases separating them. The CDR3 has 12 amino acids. Germline V CDR1 and CDR2: LNHDA, SQIVND (reference sequence). CDR3 in amino acids: CASSSGVGWLFF. The DNA of the CDR3 is TGTGCCAGTAGTAGCGGGGTTGGGTGGCTGTTTTTT.

This chain uses TRBV19 with TRBJ1-4; D might be TRBD1 (5 bases). This CDR3 spans 14 amino acids. CDR1 and CDR2 (germline): LNHDA, SQIVND (reference sequence). V was trimmed by 5 bases and J by 6 bases, leaving 13 bases between them. The CDR3 region is CASSWRQGDEKLFF. The CDR3 nucleotides are TGTGCCAGTAGTTGGCGTCAGGGTGATGAAAAACTGTTTTTT. The whole variable domain, filled in from reference TRBV19 and TRBJ1-4, reads DGGITQSPKYLFRKEGQNVTLSCEQNLNHDAMYWYRQDPGQGLRLIYYSQIVNDFQKGDIAEGYSVSREKKESFPLTVTSAQKNPTAFYLCASSWRQGDEKLFFGSGTQLSVL.

This clone has a single count. One end of the junction varies from germline; a read error may be responsible. The chain combines TRBV6-2 or TRBV6-3 with TRBJ1-4; no definite D call. Germline V gene data show CDR1 as MNHEY and CDR2 as SVGEGT. CDR3 size: 14 residues. Here the CDR3 reads CAGSYRPVNEKLFF. The CDR3 DNA reads as TGTGCCGGCAGTTACCGTCCCGTTAATGAAAAACTGTTTTTT.

This chain uses TRBV5-5 with TRBJ2-7; 8 bases agree with TRBD1. With 0 bases clipped from V and 4 bases from J, the junction kept 6 bases outside the gene matches. CDR3 size: 15 residues. The germline gives CDR1 SGHKS, CDR2 YYEKEE (reference sequence). DNA of the CDR3: TGTGCCAGCAGCTTGGGTCGGACAGGGTTATACGAGCAGTACTTC. The encoded protein is CASSLGRTGLYEQYF.

V is TRBV25-1 and J is TRBJ2-7; D ambiguous. Germline CDR1 and CDR2: MGHDK and SYGVNS. This CDR3 spans 12 amino acids. Trimming removed 3 bases at V and 2 bases at J, with 5 bases between. CDR3 in DNA: TGTGCCAGCAGTGATCGAGCCTACGAGCAGTACTTC. Its protein is CASSDRAYEQYF.